Below, one T cell receptor (beta chain) is given with its context. The antigen is undetermined. The CDR3 extends over 15 amino acids. V was trimmed by 2 bases and J by 3 bases, leaving 11 bases between them. Per germline, CDR1 SGHTS and CDR2 YDEGEE. The data are from a study of cytomegalovirus exposure and HLA in healthy donors. Overall study: The early release's HLA-typed donors yielded roughly 85 million unique TCRs.

Primers included in the PCR were 60 Vbeta and 13 Jbeta primers. Only in-frame clones appear in the TCRdb table, and some are missing; sequencing was by immunoSEQ multiplex PCR. The sample includes approximately 170,000 clones, 60% to 80% of them seen just once. Donors counted as nominally healthy when sampled, yet unrecorded immune exposures were likely. Whole-study results and caveats: While the bulk of TCR sequences proved rare, some public TCRs turned up in many donors.

The chain is built from TRBV5-8 and TRBJ2-2, with D uncertain. Sequencing used PBMCs. The TCR originated in a male donor in good health and CMV-seronegative. CDR3 sequence (DNA): TGTGCCAGCAGCTTTGAGGAATCCGACACCGGGGAGCTGTTTTTT. This translates into CASSFEESDTGELFF.